This TCR beta chain was captured by sequencing in a study of breast tumors, draining lymph nodes, adjacent tissues. One entry per CDR3 protein, called by TCRdb with MiXCR from the multiplex PCR reads. The repertoire holds approximately 150,000 distinct CDR3 sequences, approximately 30% seen once, with around 2.3% in the top ten. J lost 11 bases, V lost 7 bases, and 12 bases had no gene match. The CDR3 spans 15 residues. In germline, CDR1 is SNHLY, CDR2 FYNNEI. Breast cancer patients provided tissue from their axillary draining lymph nodes. This clonotype was recorded only once. Its target is unknown. Study-wide results and limits: Compared with lymph nodes, tumors were less diverse; compared with nontumor tissue, more. Luminal-like breast cancer showed significantly greater tumor-nontumor repertoire similarity than basal-like breast cancer did. That most tumor T cells come from lymph nodes remained unproven. Data fit most tumor T cells coming from lymph node, expanding in tumor.

Sequenced input: axillary lymph node tissue. The chain combines TRBV2 with TRBJ2-3; 13 positions agree with TRBD2. This receptor was taken from a female donor with breast cancer. Some clones in this sample may be carry-over from other donors' samples. CDR3 in DNA: TGTGCCAGCAAATTCGGACTAGCGGGGGTGGATGAGCAGTATTTT. Its translation: CASKFGLAGVDEQYF.